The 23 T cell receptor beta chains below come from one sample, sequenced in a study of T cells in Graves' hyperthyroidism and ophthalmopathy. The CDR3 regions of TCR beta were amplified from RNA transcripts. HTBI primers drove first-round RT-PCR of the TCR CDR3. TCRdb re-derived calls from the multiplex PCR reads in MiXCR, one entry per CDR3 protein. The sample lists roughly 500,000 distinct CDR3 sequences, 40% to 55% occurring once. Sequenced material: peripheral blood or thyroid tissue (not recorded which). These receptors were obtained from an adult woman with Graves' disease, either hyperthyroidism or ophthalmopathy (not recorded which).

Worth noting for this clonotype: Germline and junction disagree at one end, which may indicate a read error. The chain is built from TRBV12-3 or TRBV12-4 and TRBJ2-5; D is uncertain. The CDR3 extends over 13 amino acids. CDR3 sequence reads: CASSTRHGEAQYF. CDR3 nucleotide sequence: TGTGCCAGCAGCACCAGACACGGAGAGGCCCAGTACTTC.

Here the CDR3 reads CASSRDRDLYEQYF. CDR3 nucleotide sequence: TGTGCCAGCAGCCGGGACAGGGATCTCTACGAGCAGTACTTC. This chain connects TRBV7-9 to TRBJ2-7; TRBD1 matches 9 bases. The CDR3 consists of 14 residues. Germline lookup yields CDR1 SEHNR and CDR2 FQNEAQ (reference sequence). The J segment lost 3 bases and the V segment lost 5 bases, leaving 5 bases of the junction unmatched.

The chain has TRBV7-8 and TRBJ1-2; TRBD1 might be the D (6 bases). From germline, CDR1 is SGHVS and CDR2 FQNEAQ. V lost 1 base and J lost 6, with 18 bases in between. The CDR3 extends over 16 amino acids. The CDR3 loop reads CASSLDRVGIVDGYTF. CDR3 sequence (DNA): TGTGCCAGCAGCTTAGACAGGGTGGGGATAGTCGATGGCTACACCTTC.

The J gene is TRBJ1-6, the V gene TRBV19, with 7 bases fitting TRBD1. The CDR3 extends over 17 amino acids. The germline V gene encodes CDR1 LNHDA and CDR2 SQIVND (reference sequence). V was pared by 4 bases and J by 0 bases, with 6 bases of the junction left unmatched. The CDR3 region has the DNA TGTGCCAGTAGTACGGGGACAGCCAACTCCTATAATTCACCCCTCCACTTT. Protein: CASSTGTANSYNSPLHF.

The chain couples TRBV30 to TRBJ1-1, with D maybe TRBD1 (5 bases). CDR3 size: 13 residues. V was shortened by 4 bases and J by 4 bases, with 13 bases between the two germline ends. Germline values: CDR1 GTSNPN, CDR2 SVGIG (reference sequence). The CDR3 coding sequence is TGTGCCTGGACCCCATGGGGGGGCACTGAAGCTTTCTTT. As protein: CAWTPWGGTEAFF.

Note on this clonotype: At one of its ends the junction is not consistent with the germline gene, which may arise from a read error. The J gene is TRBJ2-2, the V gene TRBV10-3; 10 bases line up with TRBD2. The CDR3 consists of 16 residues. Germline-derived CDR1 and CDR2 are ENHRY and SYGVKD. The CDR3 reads CASSDSAGGRSGELFF. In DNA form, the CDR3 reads TGTGCCAGCAGTGACTCAGCGGGAGGGCGGTCCGGGGAGCTGTTTTTT.

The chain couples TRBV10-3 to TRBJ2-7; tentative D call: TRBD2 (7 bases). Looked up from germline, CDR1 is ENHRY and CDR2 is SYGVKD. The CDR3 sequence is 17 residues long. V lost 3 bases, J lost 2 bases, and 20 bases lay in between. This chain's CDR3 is CAISDAGGRRRPYEQYF. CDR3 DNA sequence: TGTGCCATCAGTGACGCCGGGGGGCGACGACGGCCCTACGAGCAGTACTTC.

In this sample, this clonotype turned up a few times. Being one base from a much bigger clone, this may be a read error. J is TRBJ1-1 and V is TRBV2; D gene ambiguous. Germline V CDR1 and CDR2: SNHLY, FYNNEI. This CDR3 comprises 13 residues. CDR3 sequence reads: CASSLYDRTEASF. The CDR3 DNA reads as TGTGCCAGCAGCTTATATGACCGGACTGAAGCTTCCTTT.

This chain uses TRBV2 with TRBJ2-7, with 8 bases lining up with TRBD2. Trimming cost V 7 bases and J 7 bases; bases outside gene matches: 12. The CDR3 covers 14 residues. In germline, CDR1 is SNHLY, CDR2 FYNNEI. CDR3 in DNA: TGTGCCAGCACCTACGCGGGGGGATTGGGGGAGCAGTACTTC. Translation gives CASTYAGGLGEQYF.

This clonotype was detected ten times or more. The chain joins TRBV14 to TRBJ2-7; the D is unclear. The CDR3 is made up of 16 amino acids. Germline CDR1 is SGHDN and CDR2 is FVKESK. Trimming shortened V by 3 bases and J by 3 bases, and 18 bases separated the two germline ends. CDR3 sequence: CASSHRSVVRNYEQYF. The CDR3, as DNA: TGTGCCAGCAGCCACCGTTCTGTGGTCCGTAACTACGAGCAGTACTTC.

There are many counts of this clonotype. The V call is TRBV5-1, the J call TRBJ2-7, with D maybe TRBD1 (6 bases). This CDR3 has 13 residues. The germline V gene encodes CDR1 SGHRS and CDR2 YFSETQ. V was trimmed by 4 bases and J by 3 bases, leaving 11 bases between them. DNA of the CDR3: TGCGCCAGCAGCGTGGACAGCTTCTACGAGCAGTACTTC. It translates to CASSVDSFYEQYF.

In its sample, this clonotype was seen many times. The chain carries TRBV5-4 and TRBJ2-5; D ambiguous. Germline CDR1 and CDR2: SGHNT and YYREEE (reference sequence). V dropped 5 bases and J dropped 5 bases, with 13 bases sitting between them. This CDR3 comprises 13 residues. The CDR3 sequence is CASRLERLETQYF. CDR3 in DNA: TGTGCCAGCAGGCTGGAGCGTTTGGAGACCCAGTACTTC. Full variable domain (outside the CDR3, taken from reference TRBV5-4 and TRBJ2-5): ETGVTQSPTHLIKTRGQQVTLRCSSQSGHNTVSWYQQALGQGPQFIFQYYREEENGRGNFPPRFSGLQFPNYSSELNVNALELDDSALYLCASRLERLETQYFGPGTRLLVL.

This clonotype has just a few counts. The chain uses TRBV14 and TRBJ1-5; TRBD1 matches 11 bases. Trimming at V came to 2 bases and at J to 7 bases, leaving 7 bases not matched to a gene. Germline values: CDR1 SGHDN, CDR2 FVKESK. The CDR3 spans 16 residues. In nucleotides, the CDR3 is TGTGCCAGCAGCCAACAATTGGGACAGGGGGTGCAGCCCCAGCATTTT. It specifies CASSQQLGQGVQPQHF.

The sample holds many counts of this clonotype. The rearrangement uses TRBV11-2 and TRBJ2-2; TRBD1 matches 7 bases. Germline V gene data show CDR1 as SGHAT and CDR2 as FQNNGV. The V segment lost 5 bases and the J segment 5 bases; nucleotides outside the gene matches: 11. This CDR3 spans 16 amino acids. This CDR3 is CASSVLYRGWTGELFF. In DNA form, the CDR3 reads TGTGCCAGCAGCGTCCTCTACAGGGGTTGGACCGGGGAGCTGTTTTTT.

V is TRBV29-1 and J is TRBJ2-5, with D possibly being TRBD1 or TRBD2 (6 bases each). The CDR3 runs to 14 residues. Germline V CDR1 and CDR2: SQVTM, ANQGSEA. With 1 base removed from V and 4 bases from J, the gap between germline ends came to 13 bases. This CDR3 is CSVEVGGGGETQYF. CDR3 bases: TGCAGCGTTGAAGTCGGCGGAGGGGGAGAGACCCAGTACTTC.

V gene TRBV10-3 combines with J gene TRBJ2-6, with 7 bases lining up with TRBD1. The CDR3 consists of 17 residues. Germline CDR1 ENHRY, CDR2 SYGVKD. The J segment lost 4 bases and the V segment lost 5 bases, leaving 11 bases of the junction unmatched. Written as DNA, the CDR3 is TGTGCCATCAGTCCTTGGGACAGTCTTTCCGGGGCCAACGTCCTGACTTTC. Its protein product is CAISPWDSLSGANVLTF.

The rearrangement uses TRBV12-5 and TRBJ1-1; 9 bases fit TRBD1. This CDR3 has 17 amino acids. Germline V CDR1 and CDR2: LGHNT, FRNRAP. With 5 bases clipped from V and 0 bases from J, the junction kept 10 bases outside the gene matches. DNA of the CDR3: TGTGCTAGTGGTAGTTCGGGACAGGGATCTATGAACACTGAAGCTTTCTTT. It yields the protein CASGSSGQGSMNTEAFF.

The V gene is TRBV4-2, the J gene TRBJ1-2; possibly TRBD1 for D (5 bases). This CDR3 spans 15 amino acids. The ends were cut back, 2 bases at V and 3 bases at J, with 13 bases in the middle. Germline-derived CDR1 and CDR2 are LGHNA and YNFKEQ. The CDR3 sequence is CASSQRTEGYYGYTF. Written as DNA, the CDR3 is TGTGCCAGCAGCCAACGTACGGAGGGGTACTATGGCTACACCTTC.

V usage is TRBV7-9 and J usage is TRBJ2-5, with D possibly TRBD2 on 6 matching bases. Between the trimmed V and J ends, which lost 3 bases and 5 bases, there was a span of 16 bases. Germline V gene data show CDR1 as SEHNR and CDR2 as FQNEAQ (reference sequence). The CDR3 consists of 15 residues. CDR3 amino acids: CASSFGGVRGETQYF. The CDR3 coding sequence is TGTGCCAGCAGCTTTGGTGGAGTCCGGGGGGAGACCCAGTACTTC.

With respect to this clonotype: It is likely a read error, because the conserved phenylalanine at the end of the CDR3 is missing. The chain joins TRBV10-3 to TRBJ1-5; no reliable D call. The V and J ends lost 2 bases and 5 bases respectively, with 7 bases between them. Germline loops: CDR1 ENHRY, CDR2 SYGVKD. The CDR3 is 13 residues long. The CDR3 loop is CAISEGYDQPQHP. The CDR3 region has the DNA TGTGCCATCAGTGAGGGTTACGATCAGCCCCAGCATCCT.

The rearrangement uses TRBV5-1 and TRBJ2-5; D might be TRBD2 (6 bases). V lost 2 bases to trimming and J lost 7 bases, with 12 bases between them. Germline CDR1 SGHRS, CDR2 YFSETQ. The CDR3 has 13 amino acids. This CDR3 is CASSFAGFGTQYF. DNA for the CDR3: TGCGCCAGCAGCTTCGCGGGGTTCGGGACCCAGTACTTC. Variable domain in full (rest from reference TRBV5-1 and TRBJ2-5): KAGVTQTPRYLIKTRGQQVTLSCSPISGHRSVSWYQQTPGQGLQFLFEYFSETQRNKGNFPGRFSGRQFSNSRSEMNVSTLELGDSALYLCASSFAGFGTQYFGPGTRLLVL.

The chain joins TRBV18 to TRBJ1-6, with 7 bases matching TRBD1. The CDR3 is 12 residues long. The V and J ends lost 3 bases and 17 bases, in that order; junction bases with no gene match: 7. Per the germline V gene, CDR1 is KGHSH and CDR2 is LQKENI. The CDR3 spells CASSPSEQGFHF. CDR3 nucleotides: TGTGCCAGCTCACCGTCGGAACAGGGGTTCCACTTT.

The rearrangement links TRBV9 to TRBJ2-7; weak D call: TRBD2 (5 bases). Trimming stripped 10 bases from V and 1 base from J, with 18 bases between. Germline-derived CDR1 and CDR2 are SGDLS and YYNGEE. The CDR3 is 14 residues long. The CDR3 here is CAWKVAGGSYEQYF. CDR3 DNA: TGTGCCTGGAAGGTGGCGGGTGGATCCTACGAGCAGTACTTC.